This TCR beta chain was sequenced in a study of control samples from healthy donors and cancer patients. Method: immunoSEQ multiplex PCR; TCRdb's copy keeps in-frame clones and lacks some. The sample records 100,000 to 150,000 clones, around 90% being singletons. This receptor was obtained from a man aged 18 to 29 in good health. The specimen was blood.

DNA for the CDR3: TGTGCCAGCAGTGAATTGTCCCCCAGAGCCAATGAGCAGTTCTTC. Encoded protein: CASSELSPRANEQFF. The chain recombines TRBV6-1 with TRBJ2-1; D uncertain. Between the trimmed V and J ends, which lost 2 bases and 6 bases, there was a span of 14 bases. CDR1 and CDR2 (germline): MNHNS, SASEGT. This CDR3 spans 15 amino acids.